This record concerns one T cell receptor (beta chain) sequence. The sample is drawn from a study of technical replicates of blood from a few donors. Generated by immunoSEQ multiplex PCR, the TCRdb table keeps only in-frame clones and is missing some. The top ten clones hold about 0.41% of a sample with tens of thousands of clones, just under 95% of them seen once. Germline CDR1 and CDR2: MNHEY and SMNVEV (reference sequence). V trimming: 5 bases; J trimming: 5 bases; junction bases outside the gene matches: 11. The CDR3 is 16 amino acids. The clonotype was recovered from a human donor in good health. The chain recombines TRBV27 with TRBJ1-5; 8 positions match TRBD1. Sequenced: T cells isolated from PBMCs. CDR3 nucleotides: TGTGCCAGCAGTCCGTCGACAGGGGAAGTAGATCAGCCCCAGCATTTT. Its translation is CASSPSTGEVDQPQHF.